This T cell receptor beta chain was profiled in a study of blood T cells in healthy people across ages. Ranging in age from roughly 6 to 90, the donors were healthy Caucasian individuals from Russia. Study observations and caveats: The study found more naive CD4+ cells and higher diversity in long-lived than aged donors.

Germline V lookup: CDR1 PRHDT, CDR2 FYEKMQ (reference sequence). Trimming shortened V by 3 bases and J by 3 bases, and 9 bases separated the two germline ends. This CDR3 region has 13 residues. The authors ran a second PCR of 7 to 11 cycles using a sample-barcoded 5' primer and a J-beta primer mix. TCRdb re-called the 5' RACE reads with MiXCR, one entry per CDR3 protein. Seen here are 660,000 or so distinct CDR3 sequences, under 65% observed once, and the top ten hold more than 35%. Regarding this clonotype: What it binds is unknown.

This receptor was taken from a man aged 60-69 years in good health. The chain employs TRBV13 and TRBJ2-7; D gene uncertain. Sequences were obtained from blood. CDR3 in DNA: TGTGCCAGCAGCTTTAAGTTGAGCTACGAGCAGTACTTC. It translates to CASSFKLSYEQYF.